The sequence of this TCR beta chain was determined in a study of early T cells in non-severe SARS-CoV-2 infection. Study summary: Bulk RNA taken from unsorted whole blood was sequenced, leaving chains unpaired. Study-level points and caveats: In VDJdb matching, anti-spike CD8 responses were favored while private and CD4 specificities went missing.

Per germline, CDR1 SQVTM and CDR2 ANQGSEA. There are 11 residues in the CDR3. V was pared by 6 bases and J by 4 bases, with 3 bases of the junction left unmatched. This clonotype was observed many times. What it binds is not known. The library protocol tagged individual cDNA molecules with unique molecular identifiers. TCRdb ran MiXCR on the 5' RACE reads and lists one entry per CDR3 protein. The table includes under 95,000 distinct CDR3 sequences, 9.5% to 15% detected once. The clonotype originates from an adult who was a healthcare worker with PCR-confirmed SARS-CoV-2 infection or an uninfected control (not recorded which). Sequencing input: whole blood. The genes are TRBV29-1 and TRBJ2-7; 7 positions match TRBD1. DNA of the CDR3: TGCAGCGTAGGGACAGTTTACGAGCAGTACTTC. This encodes CSVGTVYEQYF.